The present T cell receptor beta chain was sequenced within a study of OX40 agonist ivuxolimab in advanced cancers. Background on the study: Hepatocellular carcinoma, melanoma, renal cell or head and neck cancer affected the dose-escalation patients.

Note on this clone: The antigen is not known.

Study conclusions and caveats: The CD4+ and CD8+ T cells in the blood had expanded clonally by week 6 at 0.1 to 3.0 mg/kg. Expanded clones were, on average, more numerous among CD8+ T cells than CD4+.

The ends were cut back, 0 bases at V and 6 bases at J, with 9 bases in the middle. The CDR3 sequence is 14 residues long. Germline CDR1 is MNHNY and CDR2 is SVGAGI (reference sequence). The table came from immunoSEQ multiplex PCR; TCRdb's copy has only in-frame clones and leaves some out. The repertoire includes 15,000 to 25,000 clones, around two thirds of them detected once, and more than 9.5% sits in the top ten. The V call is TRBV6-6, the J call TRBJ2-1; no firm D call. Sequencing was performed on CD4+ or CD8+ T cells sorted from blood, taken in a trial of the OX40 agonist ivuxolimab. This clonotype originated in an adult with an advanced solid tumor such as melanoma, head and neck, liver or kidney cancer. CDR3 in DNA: TGTGCCAGCAGTTACTCTCTACTCAGCAATGAGCAGTTCTTC. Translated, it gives CASSYSLLSNEQFF.